Each of the 5 T cell receptor beta chains below was sequenced from the same sample in a study of blood T cell repertoires in COVID-19. Clones were sequenced by immunoSEQ multiplex PCR, and TCRdb holds only the in-frame ones, with some missing. The repertoire includes about 140,000 clones, under 80% of them detected once, and roughly 14% sits in the top ten. The source material was peripheral blood. All receptors come from an elderly man with acute or convalescent COVID-19.

This clone was observed many times. The genes are TRBV5-8 and TRBJ1-5; D is undetermined. This CDR3 has 15 residues. CDR1 SGHTS and CDR2 YDEGEE come from the germline V gene. V lost 4 bases, J lost 0 bases, and 11 bases lay in between. The CDR3 nucleotides read TGTGCCAGCAGCCCGGTCCGGTATAGCAATCAGCCCCAGCATTTT. This encodes CASSPVRYSNQPQHF.

This rearrangement joins TRBV29-1 to TRBJ1-2; 7 bases match TRBD1. The CDR3 is made up of 13 amino acids. With 5 bases clipped from V and 4 bases from J, the junction kept 7 bases outside the gene matches. Per germline, CDR1 SQVTM and CDR2 ANQGSEA. CDR3 sequence reads: CSVRTGDGYGYTF. The CDR3 DNA sequence: TGCAGCGTTAGGACAGGCGACGGCTATGGCTACACCTTC.

In its sample, this clone ranks as medium-sized (0.01 to 0.1%). The J gene is TRBJ1-6, the V gene TRBV7-2, with D perhaps matching TRBD1 (6 bases). The V end lost 1 base, the J end lost 7 bases, and 11 bases lay between the germline ends. There are 15 residues in the CDR3. The germline CDR1 and CDR2 sequences are SGHTA and FQGNSA. CDR3 nucleotides: TGTGCCAGCAGCTTAGTAGGGGGACAAAATTCACCCCTCCACTTT. Its protein is CASSLVGGQNSPLHF.

V and J are TRBV19 and TRBJ1-1; 7 bases map to TRBD1. The germline CDR1 and CDR2 sequences are LNHDA and SQIVND (reference sequence). Losses at the gene ends were 5 bases for V and 1 base for J; bases not matched to a gene: 7. The CDR3 has 15 residues. CDR3 in amino acids: CASSPRTGANTEAFF. The CDR3 bases are TGTGCCAGTAGTCCTAGGACAGGAGCGAACACTGAAGCTTTCTTT.

The V gene is TRBV24-1, the J gene TRBJ2-5, with TRBD2 matching 8 bases. The CDR3 covers 17 residues. From germline, CDR1 is KGHDR and CDR2 SFDVKD. The V segment lost 2 bases and the J segment 4 bases; nucleotides outside the gene matches: 11. CDR3 bases: TGTGCCACCAGTGATTCAAGACTCGGGGGGGCAGGAGAGACCCAGTACTTC. This gives the protein CATSDSRLGGAGETQYF.